The 21 T cell receptor beta chains below come from one sample, sequenced in a study of spatial heterogeneity in lung cancer. The time point was: sample taken at primary tumor resection. Whole RNA from tumor, nontumor lung or frozen PBMC was sequenced unsorted. Using its own MiXCR run on the 5' RACE reads, TCRdb lists one record per CDR3 protein. Among about 12,000 distinct CDR3 sequences listed, more than 13% were seen once. This specimen consisted of PBMCs, obtained at surgery. These receptors were collected from a female donor with early-stage non-small cell lung cancer.

Sample share makes this clonotype medium-sized. The J gene is TRBJ1-1, the V gene TRBV7-9, with D maybe TRBD1 (6 bases). Germline CDR1 and CDR2: SEHNR and FQNEAQ (reference sequence). The V gene lost 4 bases and the J gene lost 6 bases, with 24 bases spanning the gap. This CDR3 comprises 17 residues. CDR3 amino acids: CASSSPRGPSPHAEAFF. In DNA, the CDR3 is TGTGCCAGCAGCTCTCCACGGGGGCCTAGCCCGCACGCTGAAGCTTTCTTT. Based on the CDR3 plus reference TRBV7-9 and TRBJ1-1, the full variable domain is DTGVSQNPRHKITKRGQNVTFRCDPISEHNRLYWYRQTLGQGPEFLTYFQNEAQLEKSRLLSDRFSAERPKGSFSTLEIQRTEQGDSAMYLCASSSPRGPSPHAEAFFGQGTRLTVV.

This clonotype was seen ten or more times. The gene calls are TRBV19 and TRBJ1-6; no clear D. CDR1 is LNHDA and CDR2 is SQIVND in the germline V gene (reference sequence). This CDR3 contains 16 residues. Trimming removed 6 bases from V and 6 bases from J, with 18 bases in between. CDR3 bases: TGTGCCAGTAGACATAATTCGGGAACATCTAATTCACCCCTCCACTTT. The encoded protein is CASRHNSGTSNSPLHF.

This clonotype is labeled as medium-sized. V usage is TRBV6-6 and J usage is TRBJ2-1, with D tentatively TRBD2 (5 bases). The CDR3 has 13 residues. Germline V CDR1 and CDR2: MNHNY, SVGAGI (reference sequence). V dropped 9 bases and J dropped 1 base, with 10 bases sitting between them. The CDR3 region has the DNA TGTGCCAGTTCACGAGGGTCCTACAATGAGCAGTTCTTC. This encodes CASSRGSYNEQFF.

This clonotype showed up many times. The genes are TRBV7-8 and TRBJ2-1; 7 bases match TRBD2. The CDR3 contains 14 residues. V shed 0 bases, J shed 8 bases, and the junction held 4 bases outside the gene matches. The V gene's germline CDR1 is SGHVS and CDR2 FQNEAQ. The CDR3 protein is CASSLAGLMHEQFF. The CDR3 DNA sequence: TGTGCCAGCAGCTTAGCGGGACTAATGCATGAGCAGTTCTTC.

This clonotype was seen many times. This rearrangement joins TRBV28 to TRBJ1-2; 11 bases map to TRBD1. V trimming: 4 bases; J trimming: 7 bases; junction bases outside the gene matches: 5. Germline V gives CDR1 MDHEN, CDR2 SYDVKM. This CDR3 is built from 14 residues. The CDR3 protein is CASSSSGTGGGYTF. In DNA, the CDR3 is TGTGCCAGCAGTTCCTCCGGGACAGGGGGTGGCTACACCTTC.

The table lists this clonotype with many counts. The chain carries TRBV7-9 and TRBJ2-5; 10 positions agree with TRBD1. Germline-derived CDR1 and CDR2 are SEHNR and FQNEAQ (reference sequence). Trimming cost V 5 bases and J 3 bases; bases outside gene matches: 9. The CDR3 sequence is 16 residues long. CDR3: CASSKGDRGWKETQYF. CDR3 coding DNA: TGTGCCAGCAGCAAGGGGGACAGGGGATGGAAAGAGACCCAGTACTTC.

This clonotype was observed many times. This chain joins TRBV6-6 and TRBJ2-5, with 7 bases identical to TRBD2. Germline V gene sequence: CDR1 MNHNY, CDR2 SVGAGI (reference sequence). CDR3 length equals 15 residues. After removal of 2 bases from V and 2 bases from J, the junction contained 5 bases not matched to a gene. The CDR3 region is CASSYMGLLQETQYF. The CDR3 region has the DNA TGTGCCAGCAGTTACATGGGACTACTGCAAGAGACCCAGTACTTC.

This chain links TRBV3-1 with TRBJ2-4, with D perhaps TRBD1 (5 bases). The CDR3 is 14 amino acids. Germline V gene sequence: CDR1 LGHDT, CDR2 YNNKEL (reference sequence). The ends were cut back, 1 base at V and 8 bases at J, with 12 bases in the middle. The DNA for the CDR3 is TGTGCCAGCAGCCAAGTGGGGCTAGTTGACATTCAGTACTTC. It specifies CASSQVGLVDIQYF.

Ten or more counts support this clonotype. J is TRBJ2-3 and V is TRBV28; D is ambiguous. In germline, CDR1 is MDHEN, CDR2 SYDVKM. V dropped 4 bases and J dropped 4 bases, with 3 bases sitting between them. CDR3 size: 11 residues. The CDR3 coding sequence is TGTGCCAGCAGTTGGCCAGATACGCAGTATTTT. Protein product: CASSWPDTQYF.

This clonotype was counted ten times or more. The chain joins TRBV29-1 to TRBJ1-5; tentative D call: TRBD1 (6 bases). The V and J ends lost 6 bases and 3 bases respectively, with 12 bases between them. The CDR3 is made up of 13 amino acids. In germline, CDR1 is SQVTM, CDR2 ANQGSEA. This CDR3 is CSVAQGNNQPQHF. CDR3 nucleotides: TGCAGCGTCGCACAGGGAAACAATCAGCCCCAGCATTTT.

Many counts were recorded for this clonotype. The rearrangement uses TRBV15 and TRBJ2-7; D ambiguous. CDR3 length: 15 amino acids. CDR1 is LNHNV and CDR2 is YYDKDF in the germline V gene (reference sequence). V lost 0 bases and J 2 bases, leaving 11 bases between the germline ends. The CDR3 DNA follows: TGTGCCACCAGCAGAGAGGTGCTACCGACCTACGAGCAGTACTTC. Protein sequence: CATSREVLPTYEQYF.

This clonotype was seen at least ten times. This chain uses TRBV6-5 with TRBJ2-7; 7 bases agree with TRBD2. Losses at the gene ends were 7 bases for V and 2 bases for J; bases not matched to a gene: 11. Per germline, CDR1 MNHEY and CDR2 SVGAGI. The CDR3 totals 15 residues. The CDR3 sequence is CASKPSGVPPYEQYF. The CDR3, as DNA: TGTGCCAGCAAACCTAGCGGAGTCCCTCCCTACGAGCAGTACTTC.

Within the sample, this clonotype is medium-sized (0.01 to 0.1%). V gene TRBV5-1 combines with J gene TRBJ2-5; D not certain. The CDR3 has 15 residues. Germline values: CDR1 SGHRS, CDR2 YFSETQ. V dropped 3 bases and J dropped 0 bases, with 12 bases sitting between them. CDR3 protein: CASSYPAGDQETQYF. As DNA, the CDR3 is TGCGCCAGCAGCTATCCGGCTGGGGACCAAGAGACCCAGTACTTC.

This clonotype was counted many times. J is TRBJ2-1 and V is TRBV7-2, with 9 bases identical to TRBD2. V lost 9 bases, J lost 2 bases, and 5 bases stayed unmatched. This CDR3 has 14 amino acids. CDR1 is SGHTA, CDR2 FQGNSA, per germline. CDR3 sequence: CASGLAGPYNEQFF. The CDR3 DNA reads TGTGCCAGTGGTCTAGCGGGGCCCTACAATGAGCAGTTCTTC.

The table lists this clonotype with many counts. The chain links TRBV7-8 to TRBJ2-3, with 9 bases identical to TRBD1. The CDR3 runs to 15 residues. The V and J ends lost 5 bases and 4 bases, in that order; junction bases with no gene match: 7. Germline V gene data show CDR1 as SGHVS and CDR2 as FQNEAQ. The CDR3 reads CASSLDRGQADTQYF. The CDR3 bases are TGTGCCAGCAGCCTGGACAGGGGTCAGGCAGATACGCAGTATTTT. The full variable domain, completed using reference TRBV7-8 and TRBJ2-3, is GAGVSQSPRYKVAKRGQDVALRCDPISGHVSLFWYQQALGQGPEFLTYFQNEAQLDKSGLPSDRFFAERPEGSVSTLKIQRTQQEDSAVYLCASSLDRGQADTQYFGPGTRLTVL.

This clonotype was observed many times. The chain has TRBV7-2 and TRBJ1-1, with D perhaps matching TRBD1 (6 bases). Germline CDR1 reads SGHTA; CDR2 reads FQGNSA. This CDR3 has 14 amino acids. The V gene lost 3 bases and the J gene lost 5 bases, with 13 bases spanning the gap. The CDR3 DNA reads TGTGCCAGCAGCTTTGGAAGGGGGTGGACTGAAGCTTTCTTT. Its translation: CASSFGRGWTEAFF.

This clonotype was seen many times. The CDR3 region is CASSYSKGSEETQYF. Written as DNA, the CDR3 is TGTGCCAGCAGTTACTCGAAGGGGAGCGAAGAGACCCAGTACTTC. The chain recombines TRBV6-5 with TRBJ2-5; D possibly uses TRBD1 or TRBD2 (5 bases each). With 0 bases removed from V and 3 bases from J, the gap between germline ends came to 11 bases. CDR3 length: 15 amino acids. Germline CDR1 is MNHEY and CDR2 is SVGAGI.

This clonotype was counted many times. The chain is built from TRBV29-1 and TRBJ1-4; possibly TRBD1 for D (5 bases). V gave up 7 bases and J gave up 2 bases, with 11 bases separating them. This CDR3 is built from 13 residues. The germline V gene encodes CDR1 SQVTM and CDR2 ANQGSEA. Here the CDR3 DNA reads TGCAGCGCCGGTGGGGGGACTAATGAAAAACTGTTTTTT. Translated, it gives CSAGGGTNEKLFF.

In its sample, this clonotype was seen many times. The chain couples TRBV7-9 to TRBJ2-7; 13 nucleotides align to TRBD2. The CDR3 runs 16 residues. CDR1 and CDR2 (germline): SEHNR, FQNEAQ (reference sequence). The V gene end was trimmed by 4 bases and the J gene end by 3 bases; junction bases not matched to a gene: 6. CDR3 residues: CASSSPGTSGDYEQYF. In DNA, the CDR3 is TGTGCCAGCAGCTCTCCCGGGACTAGCGGGGACTACGAGCAGTACTTC. Full variable domain (missing parts from reference TRBV7-9 and TRBJ2-7): DTGVSQNPRHKITKRGQNVTFRCDPISEHNRLYWYRQTLGQGPEFLTYFQNEAQLEKSRLLSDRFSAERPKGSFSTLEIQRTEQGDSAMYLCASSSPGTSGDYEQYFGPGTRLTVT.

This clonotype occurred many times. This chain joins TRBV20-1 and TRBJ2-7; 10 bases line up with TRBD2. Losses at the gene ends were 0 bases for V and 7 bases for J; bases not matched to a gene: 15. The CDR3 is 17 amino acids. Germline V CDR1 and CDR2: DFQATT, SNEGSKA (reference sequence). The CDR3 DNA reads as TGCAGTGCTAGAGACAGGGCCTACAAGCGGGAGGGATGGGAGCAGTACTTC. Translation: CSARDRAYKREGWEQYF.

Within the sample, this clonotype is medium-sized. The CDR3 region has the DNA TGTGCCAGCAGGCAGGGGAGCACCGGGGAGCTGTTTTTT. It translates to CASRQGSTGELFF. This rearrangement joins TRBV7-3 to TRBJ2-2; possible D gene TRBD1, 6 bases. There are 13 residues in the CDR3. CDR1 is SGHTA, CDR2 FQGTGA, per germline. The germline V and J ends were trimmed by 6 bases and 4 bases, with 9 bases remaining between them.